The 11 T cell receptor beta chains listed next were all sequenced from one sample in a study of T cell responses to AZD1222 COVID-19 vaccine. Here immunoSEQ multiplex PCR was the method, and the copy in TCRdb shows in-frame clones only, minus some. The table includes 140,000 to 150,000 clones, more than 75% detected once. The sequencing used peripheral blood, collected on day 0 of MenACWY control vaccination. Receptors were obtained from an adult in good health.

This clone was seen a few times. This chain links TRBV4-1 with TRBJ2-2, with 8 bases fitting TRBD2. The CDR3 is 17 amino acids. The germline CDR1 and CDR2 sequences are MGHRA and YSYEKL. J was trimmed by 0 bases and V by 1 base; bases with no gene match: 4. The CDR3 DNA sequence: TGCGCCAGCAGCCAAGTGTTGGGACTAGCGAACACCGGGGAGCTGTTTTTT. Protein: CASSQVLGLANTGELFF.

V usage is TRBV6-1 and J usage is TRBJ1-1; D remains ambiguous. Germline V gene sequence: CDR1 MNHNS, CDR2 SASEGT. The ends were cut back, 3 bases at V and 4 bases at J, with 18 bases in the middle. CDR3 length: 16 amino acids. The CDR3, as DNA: TGTGCCAGCAGTGAGAGAGGGAAATCATCGGGCACTGAAGCTTTCTTT. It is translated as CASSERGKSSGTEAFF.

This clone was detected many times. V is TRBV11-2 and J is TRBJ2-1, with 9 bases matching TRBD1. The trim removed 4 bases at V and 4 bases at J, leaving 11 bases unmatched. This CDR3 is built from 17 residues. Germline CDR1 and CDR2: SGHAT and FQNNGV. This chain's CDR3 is CASSSATGGSIYNEQFF. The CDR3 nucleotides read TGTGCCAGCAGCTCAGCCACAGGGGGCTCTATTTACAATGAGCAGTTCTTC.

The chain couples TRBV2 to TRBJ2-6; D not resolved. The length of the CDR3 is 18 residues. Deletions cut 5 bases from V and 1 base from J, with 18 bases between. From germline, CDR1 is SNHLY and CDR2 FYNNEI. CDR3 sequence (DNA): TGTGCCAGCAGTTTGTTTGGGCCTGGGTCTTCTGGGGCCAACGTCCTGACTTTC. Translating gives CASSLFGPGSSGANVLTF.

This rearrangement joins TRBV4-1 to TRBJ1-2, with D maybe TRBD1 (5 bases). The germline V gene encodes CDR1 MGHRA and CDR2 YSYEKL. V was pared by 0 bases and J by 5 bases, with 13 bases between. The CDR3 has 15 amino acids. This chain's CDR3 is CASSQDQAGPYGYTF. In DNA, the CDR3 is TGCGCCAGCAGCCAAGATCAGGCAGGGCCTTATGGCTACACCTTC.

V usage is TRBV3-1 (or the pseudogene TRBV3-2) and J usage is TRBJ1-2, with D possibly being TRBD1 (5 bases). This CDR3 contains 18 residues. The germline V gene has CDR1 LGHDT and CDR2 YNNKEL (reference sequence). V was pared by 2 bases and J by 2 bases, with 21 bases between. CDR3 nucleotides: TGTGCCAGCAGCCAACTCCATTCTCGAAGACAGAAAAACTATGGCTACACCTTC. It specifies CASSQLHSRRQKNYGYTF.

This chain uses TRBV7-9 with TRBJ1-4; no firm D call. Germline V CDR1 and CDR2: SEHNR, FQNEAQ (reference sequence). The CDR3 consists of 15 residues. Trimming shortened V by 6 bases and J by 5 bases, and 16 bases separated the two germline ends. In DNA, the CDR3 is TGTGCCAGCAGGCGTTCCGGGAGTGAAAATGAAAAACTGTTTTTT. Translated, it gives CASRRSGSENEKLFF.

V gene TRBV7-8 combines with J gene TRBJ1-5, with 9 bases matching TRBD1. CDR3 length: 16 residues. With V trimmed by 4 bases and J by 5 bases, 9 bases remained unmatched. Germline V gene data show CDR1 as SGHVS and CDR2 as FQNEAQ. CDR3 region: CASSSKGTGTDQPQHF. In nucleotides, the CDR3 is TGTGCCAGCAGCTCAAAGGGGACAGGGACGGATCAGCCCCAGCATTTT.

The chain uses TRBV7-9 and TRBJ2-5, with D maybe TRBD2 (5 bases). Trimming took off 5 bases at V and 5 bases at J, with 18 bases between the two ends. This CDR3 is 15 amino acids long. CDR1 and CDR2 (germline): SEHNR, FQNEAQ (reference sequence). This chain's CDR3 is CASSPPQTGGETQYF. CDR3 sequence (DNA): TGTGCCAGCAGCCCCCCGCAGACGGGCGGGGAGACCCAGTACTTC.

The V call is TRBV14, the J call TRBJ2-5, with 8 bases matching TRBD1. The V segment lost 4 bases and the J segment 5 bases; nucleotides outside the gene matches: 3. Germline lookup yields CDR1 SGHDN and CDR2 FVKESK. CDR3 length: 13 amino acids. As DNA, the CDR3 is TGTGCCAGCAGCCTCCGACAGGGGGAGACCCAGTACTTC. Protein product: CASSLRQGETQYF.

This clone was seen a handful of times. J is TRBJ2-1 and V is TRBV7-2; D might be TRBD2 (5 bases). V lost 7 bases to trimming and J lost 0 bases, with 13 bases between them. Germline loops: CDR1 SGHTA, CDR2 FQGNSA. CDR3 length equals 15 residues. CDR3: CASKFRGDSYNEQFF. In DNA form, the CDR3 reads TGTGCCAGCAAATTCCGGGGTGACTCCTACAATGAGCAGTTCTTC.